A selection of T cell receptor beta chains follows, all from one sample in a study of patients and donors after allogeneic stem cell transplantation. TCRdb reprocessed the RT-PCR reads via MiXCR and lists one record per CDR3 protein. This table has 150,000 to 200,000 distinct CDR3 sequences, 24% appearing once. The sample consisted of blood, either unsorted or a sorted T cell fraction (not recorded which). These receptor sequences come from a human donor who was either an allogeneic HSCT recipient or a stem cell or donor lymphocyte infusion donor (not recorded which). It is not recorded whose cells these are; they may come from a transplant donor. CDR3s leave out the opening cysteine and the closing phenylalanine or tryptophan.

v_gene,j_gene,CDR3aa
TRBV9,TRBJ2-2,ASSEPEKGTGELF
TRBV20-1,TRBJ2-7,SAQGQFGAEQY
TRBV6-6,TRBJ2-7,ASSRLGQGQYEQY
TRBV5-1,TRBJ2-5,ASSFPGTENQETQY
TRBV5-1,TRBJ1-4,ASSLGNYNEKLF
TRBV20-1,TRBJ2-7,SARGPRAHYEQY
TRBV12-3/TRBV12-4,TRBJ2-6,ASNSGVSGANVLT
TRBV10-3,TRBJ2-7,AISTLAGAYEQY
TRBV19,TRBJ2-3,ASSIDFIDTQY
TRBV12-3/TRBV12-4,TRBJ2-6,ASRLGSSGANVLT
TRBV30,TRBJ1-1,ARKVGMNTEAF
TRBV2,TRBJ1-4,ASARNQNGTSEKLF
TRBV5-1,TRBJ2-5,ASSFSRGRVETQY
TRBV29-1,TRBJ1-1,SVDNRVVAF
TRBV12-3/TRBV12-4,TRBJ1-6,ASDSTGGGSPLH
TRBV5-1,TRBJ2-5,ASSLVGTGTHETQY
TRBV10-3,TRBJ2-3,AISAPGTDTQY
TRBV27,TRBJ1-5,ASSFRASGWDSNQPQH
TRBV10-3,TRBJ2-2,AISDRTGNTGELF
TRBV14,TRBJ2-3,ASSYVQDTQY
TRBV9,TRBJ2-5,ASSVGLAVQETQY
TRBV4-1,TRBJ2-7,ASSQQLQHPYEQY
TRBV6-2/TRBV6-3,TRBJ1-1,ASSPRTAENTEAF
TRBV12-5,TRBJ2-2,ASGLVLGKNTGELF
TRBV24-1,TRBJ1-1,ATSDSSRGTEAF
TRBV20-1,TRBJ2-4,SARPGGRDIQY
TRBV20-1,TRBJ2-3,SARDGRASGRTDTQY